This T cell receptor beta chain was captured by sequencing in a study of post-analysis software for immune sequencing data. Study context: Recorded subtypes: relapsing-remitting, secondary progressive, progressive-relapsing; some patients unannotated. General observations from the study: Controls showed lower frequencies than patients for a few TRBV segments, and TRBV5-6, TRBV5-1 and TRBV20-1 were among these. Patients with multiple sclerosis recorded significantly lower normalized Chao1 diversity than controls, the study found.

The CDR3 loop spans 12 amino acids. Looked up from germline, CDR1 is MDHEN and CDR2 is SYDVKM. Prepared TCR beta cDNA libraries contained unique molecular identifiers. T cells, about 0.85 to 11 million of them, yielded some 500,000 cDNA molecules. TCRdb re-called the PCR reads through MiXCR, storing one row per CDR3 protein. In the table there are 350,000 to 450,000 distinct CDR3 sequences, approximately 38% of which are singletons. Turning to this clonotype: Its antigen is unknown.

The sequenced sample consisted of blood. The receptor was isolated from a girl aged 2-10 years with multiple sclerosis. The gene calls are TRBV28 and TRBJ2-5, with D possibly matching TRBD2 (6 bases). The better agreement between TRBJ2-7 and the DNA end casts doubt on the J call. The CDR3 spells CVSSEGGYEQYF. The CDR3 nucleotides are TGTGTCAGTTCCGAAGGAGGGTACGAGCAGTACTTC.